The 32 T cell receptor beta chains presented below share a single source sample, sequenced in a study of blood T cells in healthy people across ages. Alongside a J-beta primer mix, a sample-barcoded 5' primer served in a second PCR lasting roughly 6 to 11 cycles. TCRdb independently ran MiXCR on the 5' RACE reads; one entry per CDR3 protein. In the table there are about 1.4 million distinct CDR3 sequences, around 59% of which are singletons. The sequencing input was blood. The receptors come from a man aged 18 to 29 in good health.

This clonotype was found a few times. The chain joins TRBV6-5 to TRBJ2-5; D gene unclear. The CDR3 is 14 amino acids. V lost 0 bases, J lost 2 bases, and 7 bases lay in between. Germline V gene lookup returns CDR1 MNHEY and CDR2 SVGAGI. CDR3 nucleotide sequence: TGTGCCAGCAGTTACTCGAATTCGCAAGAGACCCAGTACTTC. Residues: CASSYSNSQETQYF.

The chain couples TRBV2 to TRBJ2-1; the D gene is possibly TRBD1 (5 bases). V lost 8 bases to trimming and J lost 4 bases, with 12 bases between them. This CDR3 has 13 amino acids. Germline V gives CDR1 SNHLY, CDR2 FYNNEI. In DNA form, the CDR3 reads TGTGCCAGCGATGTCAGGGAATACAATGAGCAGTTCTTC. This gives the protein CASDVREYNEQFF.

The chain couples TRBV6-2 or TRBV6-3 to TRBJ2-5, with D possibly matching TRBD2 (5 bases). The CDR3 is 15 amino acids. The V end lost 0 bases, the J end lost 11 bases, and 19 bases lay between the germline ends. The germline V gene encodes CDR1 MNHEY and CDR2 SVGEGT. CDR3 sequence (DNA): TGTGCCAGCAGTTACTCACCAGACCGGCCGGAGGAGCAGTACTTC. Encoded protein: CASSYSPDRPEEQYF.

This chain connects TRBV4-3 to TRBJ2-1; D perhaps matches TRBD1 (6 bases). Trimming took off 1 base at V and 5 bases at J, with 12 bases between the two ends. CDR1 is LGHNA and CDR2 is YSLEER in the germline V gene. The CDR3 runs 15 residues. In DNA, the CDR3 is TGCGCCAGCAGCCAAGGAACACAGGGAGACAATGAGCAGTTCTTC. Translating it yields CASSQGTQGDNEQFF.

This clonotype showed up just a few times. The chain recombines TRBV29-1 with TRBJ2-1, with D possibly matching TRBD2 (6 bases). CDR1 and CDR2 from the germline V gene are SQVTM and ANQGSEA. Deletions cut 6 bases from V and 0 bases from J, with 12 bases between. CDR3 length: 14 residues. The CDR3 region is CSVPSDRSYNEQFF. DNA for the CDR3: TGCAGCGTACCTAGCGACCGCTCCTACAATGAGCAGTTCTTC.

The table lists this clonotype with a few counts. The rearrangement links TRBV3-1 to TRBJ2-7, with 11 bases identical to TRBD1. CDR1 LGHDT and CDR2 YNNKEL come from the germline V gene (reference sequence). This CDR3 has 14 amino acids. The junction had 6 bases not matched to a gene; V was cut back by 4 bases and J by 7 bases. The CDR3 region is CASSRGQGAEEQYF. For the CDR3, the DNA is TGTGCCAGCAGCCGCGGACAGGGGGCAGAAGAGCAGTACTTC.

This clonotype was counted only a few times. This chain uses TRBV4-2 with TRBJ2-5; weak D call: TRBD2 (6 bases). CDR3 length: 14 residues. Trimming removed 1 base from V and 9 bases from J, with 15 bases in between. Per the germline V gene, CDR1 is LGHNA and CDR2 is YNFKEQ. In DNA, the CDR3 is TGTGCCAGCAGCCAAGCCCCAGCGGGTGGCGCCCAGTACTTC. Translated: CASSQAPAGGAQYF.

The chain is built from TRBV5-1 and TRBJ1-6; D not certain. Germline CDR1 is SGHRS and CDR2 is YFSETQ. CDR3 length: 16 amino acids. Trimming pared 4 bases from V and 5 bases from J, leaving 16 bases between. The CDR3 region is CASSPRPGSNNSPLHF. For the CDR3, the DNA is TGCGCCAGCAGCCCCCGACCCGGGTCGAATAATTCACCCCTCCACTTT. The variable domain in full, with the rest retrieved from reference TRBV5-1 and TRBJ1-6, is KAGVTQTPRYLIKTRGQQVTLSCSPISGHRSVSWYQQTPGQGLQFLFEYFSETQRNKGNFPGRFSGRQFSNSRSEMNVSTLELGDSALYLCASSPRPGSNNSPLHFGNGTRLTVT.

The V gene is TRBV7-9, the J gene TRBJ2-3, with D perhaps TRBD2 (5 bases). Trimming removed 5 bases from V and 5 bases from J, with 11 bases in between. CDR1 and CDR2 from the germline V gene are SEHNR and FQNEAQ (reference sequence). CDR3 length: 13 amino acids. The CDR3 protein is CASSAIAGDTQYF. As DNA, the CDR3 is TGTGCCAGCAGCGCCATTGCGGGAGATACGCAGTATTTT.

The rearrangement joins TRBV28 to TRBJ2-5; D might be TRBD1 (5 bases). Germline values: CDR1 MDHEN, CDR2 SYDVKM. Trimming removed 5 bases from V and 3 bases from J, with 19 bases in between. The CDR3 totals 16 residues. CDR3 amino acids: CASSPLTLLGEETQYF. CDR3 DNA sequence: TGTGCCAGCAGTCCCTTGACCCTCCTAGGGGAAGAGACCCAGTACTTC. Together with reference TRBV28 and TRBJ2-5, the CDR3 gives the full variable domain: DVKVTQSSRYLVKRTGEKVFLECVQDMDHENMFWYRQDPGLGLRLIYFSYDVKMKEKGDIPEGYSVSREKKERFSLILESASTNQTSMYLCASSPLTLLGEETQYFGPGTRLLVL.

CDR3 amino acids: CASTEGLAANYNEQFF. CDR3 coding DNA: TGTGCCAGCACAGAGGGACTAGCGGCGAACTACAATGAGCAGTTCTTC. The chain is built from TRBV9 and TRBJ2-1; 11 bases are a match to TRBD2. The J segment lost 3 bases and the V segment lost 6 bases, leaving 8 bases of the junction unmatched. Per germline, CDR1 SGDLS and CDR2 YYNGEE. This CDR3 spans 16 amino acids.

This clonotype showed up just once. The V and J genes are TRBV20-1 and TRBJ2-2, with D hard to call. V shed 6 bases and J shed 5 bases, with 19 bases lying between them. Germline V lookup: CDR1 DFQATT, CDR2 SNEGSKA (reference sequence). This CDR3 region has 15 residues. CDR3 loop: CSARSDLPLTGELFF. CDR3 coding DNA: TGCAGTGCCAGATCGGACCTCCCATTAACCGGGGAGCTGTTTTTT.

This clonotype was detected a few times. The V call is TRBV6-2 or TRBV6-3, the J call TRBJ2-3; D ambiguous. Near its end, the DNA agrees better with TRBJ2-5, so the J call may be wrong. This CDR3 spans 12 amino acids. The germline gives CDR1 MNHEY, CDR2 SVGEGT. CDR3 in amino acids: CASSQTAGTQYF. In DNA form, the CDR3 reads TGTGCCAGCAGTCAGACGGCCGGGACCCAGTACTTC.

This chain uses TRBV12-3 or TRBV12-4 with TRBJ2-4; 8 positions match TRBD2. J lost 0 bases, V lost 7 bases, and 11 bases had no gene match. The CDR3 length is 17 residues. The CDR3 here is CASNRGAGALAKNIQYF. For the CDR3, the DNA is TGTGCCAGCAATAGGGGAGCGGGAGCGCTAGCCAAAAACATTCAGTACTTC.

In its sample, this clonotype was seen a few times. This sequence may be a read error, since a much larger clone differs from it by one base. The CDR3 DNA sequence: TGTGCCAGCAGTGACGGCGGGAGCACAGATACGCAGTATTTT. It yields the protein CASSDGGSTDTQYF. The chain recombines TRBV6-1 with TRBJ2-3; TRBD2 might be the D (5 bases). Trimming pared 3 bases from V and 0 bases from J, leaving 7 bases between. This CDR3 is 14 amino acids long. The germline V gene encodes CDR1 MNHNS and CDR2 SASEGT.

The rearrangement links TRBV7-8 to TRBJ1-4; D is unclear. Germline V gene sequence: CDR1 SGHVS, CDR2 FQNEAQ. This CDR3 has 17 amino acids. The V end was cut by 1 base, the J end by 0 bases, with 12 bases between. The CDR3 region has the DNA TGTGCCAGCAGCTTAGAGGTTGGCTATGCAACTAATGAAAAACTGTTTTTT. Protein sequence: CASSLEVGYATNEKLFF.

This sequence joins TRBV9 and TRBJ2-5; D uncertain. The CDR3 sequence is 13 residues long. Germline CDR1 reads SGDLS; CDR2 reads YYNGEE. The V end lost 0 bases, the J end lost 3 bases, and 6 bases lay between the germline ends. CDR3 nucleotides: TGTGCCAGCAGCGTAGCCTGGAAAGAGACCCAGTACTTC. Translation gives CASSVAWKETQYF.

CDR3: CASSQVDSDPYEQYF. CDR3 nucleotide sequence: TGCGCCAGCAGCCAAGTGGACTCAGACCCTTACGAGCAGTACTTC. This rearrangement joins TRBV4-1 to TRBJ2-7; weak D call: TRBD2 (5 bases). V lost 1 base and J 4 bases, leaving 14 bases between the germline ends. The V gene's germline CDR1 is MGHRA and CDR2 YSYEKL. The CDR3 covers 15 residues.

This chain connects TRBV4-1 to TRBJ2-1, with a possible D match to TRBD1 (6 bases). The CDR3 loop spans 17 amino acids. The ends were cut back, 0 bases at V and 6 bases at J, with 18 bases in the middle. Germline-derived CDR1 and CDR2 are MGHRA and YSYEKL. The CDR3 bases are TGCGCCAGCAGCCAAGATCAGGGGACGCTAAGTATCAATGAGCAGTTCTTC. Encoded protein: CASSQDQGTLSINEQFF.

The rearrangement joins TRBV5-1 to TRBJ2-3; 8 bases are shared with TRBD1. This CDR3 contains 15 residues. The ends lost 4 bases at V and 2 bases at J; junction bases unmatched: 6. Germline CDR1 and CDR2: SGHRS and YFSETQ. The CDR3 region has the DNA TGCGCCAGCAGCGCTGGGGACAGGAACACAGATACGCAGTATTTT. It specifies CASSAGDRNTDTQYF.

V gene TRBV5-1 combines with J gene TRBJ2-3; D is unresolved. This CDR3 region has 13 residues. V gave up 6 bases and J gave up 1 base, with 9 bases separating them. CDR1 is SGHRS, CDR2 YFSETQ, per germline. CDR3 nucleotide sequence: TGCGCCAGCATACAGTCGGGCACAGATACGCAGTATTTT. Amino acid sequence: CASIQSGTDTQYF.

This clonotype showed up just a few times. This sequence joins TRBV10-3 and TRBJ2-7, with D possibly TRBD1 on 5 matching bases. The ends were cut back, 10 bases at V and 2 bases at J, with 18 bases in the middle. The germline V gene encodes CDR1 ENHRY and CDR2 SYGVKD. The CDR3 covers 14 residues. The CDR3 protein is CATLGSGNAYEQYF. CDR3 in DNA: TGTGCCACCCTAGGTTCAGGGAATGCCTACGAGCAGTACTTC.

The chain combines TRBV4-1 with TRBJ2-7, with TRBD1 identical over 7 bases. This CDR3 comprises 17 residues. Germline values: CDR1 MGHRA, CDR2 YSYEKL. J was trimmed by 1 base and V by 0 bases; bases with no gene match: 9. CDR3 sequence: CASSQDYLGGQSYEQYF. The DNA for the CDR3 is TGCGCCAGCAGCCAAGATTATCTAGGGGGCCAATCCTACGAGCAGTACTTC.

The rearrangement links TRBV7-9 to TRBJ2-1; 9 positions match TRBD2. The CDR3 consists of 16 residues. CDR1 SEHNR and CDR2 FQNEAQ come from the germline V gene (reference sequence). After removal of 2 bases from V and 4 bases from J, the junction contained 6 bases not matched to a gene. Here the CDR3 reads CASSLTAGGLYNEQFF. The DNA of the CDR3 is TGTGCCAGCAGCTTAACGGCGGGGGGGCTTTACAATGAGCAGTTCTTC.

This chain uses TRBV20-1 with TRBJ1-2; D unresolved. The germline V and J ends were trimmed by 3 bases and 4 bases, with 15 bases remaining between them. Germline assignment: CDR1 DFQATT and CDR2 SNEGSKA (reference sequence). This CDR3 contains 14 residues. The CDR3, as DNA: TGCAGTGCTAGTCAATTCACGGGTTCCTATGGCTACACCTTC. It encodes CSASQFTGSYGYTF.

The sample holds one count of this clonotype. The genes are TRBV20-1 and TRBJ2-7; 8 bases match TRBD1. V dropped 6 bases and J dropped 2; count of bases not matched to a gene: 12. The CDR3 is 15 amino acids. Germline V gene lookup returns CDR1 DFQATT and CDR2 SNEGSKA (reference sequence). CDR3 sequence reads: CSANPAPGQAYEQYF. The DNA of the CDR3 is TGCAGTGCCAACCCAGCACCGGGACAGGCCTACGAGCAGTACTTC.

V usage is TRBV20-1 and J usage is TRBJ2-4, with 8 bases matching TRBD2. The length of the CDR3 is 16 residues. V dropped 3 bases and J dropped 8; count of bases not matched to a gene: 15. From germline, CDR1 is DFQATT and CDR2 SNEGSKA (reference sequence). CDR3 bases: TGCAGTGCTAGGCGTCTAGCGGGTAACATTAGGGACATTCAGTACTTC. Translated, it gives CSARRLAGNIRDIQYF.

J is TRBJ2-6 and V is TRBV6-2 or TRBV6-3, with D tentatively TRBD1 (5 bases). The CDR3 runs 15 residues. Per germline, CDR1 MNHEY and CDR2 SVGEGT. Trimming stripped 4 bases from V and 0 bases from J, with 7 bases between. CDR3 residues: CASSSRVSGANVLTF. The CDR3 nucleotides are TGTGCCAGCAGTTCCAGGGTCTCTGGGGCCAACGTCCTGACTTTC.

V and J are TRBV27 and TRBJ2-3; 10 bases fit TRBD2. The CDR3 totals 16 residues. CDR1 and CDR2 from the germline V gene are MNHEY and SMNVEV (reference sequence). After removal of 5 bases from V and 0 bases from J, the junction contained 5 bases not matched to a gene. CDR3 protein: CASSTWTSGSTDTQYF. The CDR3 nucleotides read TGTGCCAGCAGTACCTGGACTAGCGGTAGCACAGATACGCAGTATTTT.

The chain carries TRBV29-1 and TRBJ2-5, with D tentatively TRBD2 (6 bases). The CDR3 loop spans 16 amino acids. CDR1 and CDR2 (germline): SQVTM, ANQGSEA. Trimming shortened V by 4 bases and J by 11 bases, and 29 bases separated the two germline ends. The CDR3 nucleotides are TGCAGCGTTGGGATGGAGGGAAGGATTTCTTTTGATGAGCAGTACTTC. Translated, it gives CSVGMEGRISFDEQYF.

This chain uses TRBV20-1 with TRBJ2-5; 7 positions match TRBD1. Gene TRBJ2-7 matches the end of the DNA better, so the J call may be wrong. The germline V gene has CDR1 DFQATT and CDR2 SNEGSKA (reference sequence). The CDR3 runs to 12 residues. The CDR3 region is CSATTPGGEQYF. CDR3 bases: TGCAGTGCTACAACCCCAGGGGGCGAGCAGTACTTC.

This chain uses TRBV21-1 with TRBJ2-2; the listed D gene, TRBD2, was not tested against the DNA. TRBV21-1 is reported as a pseudogene. This CDR3 comprises 19 residues. The CDR3: CASHESRGAALANTGELFF. The CDR3 DNA is TGTGCCAGCCACGAATCGAGGGGAGCGGCCCTGGCGAACACCGGGGAGCTGTTTTTT.